This entry concerns a single T cell receptor beta chain. This clonotype appeared many times. Its recognized antigen is unknown. It has no much larger one-base neighbor in the sample; base qualities were not kept. The TCR beta CDR3 regions were amplified from the RNA transcripts. For the first round of RT-PCR on the TCR CDR3, the HTBI primer set was used together with the Qiagen OneStep RT-PCR kit. A second multiplex PCR round built the libraries, followed by size selection and purification. Paired-end sequencing of the libraries was performed with 100 bp reads on an Illumina HiSeq2000. For the original study's pipeline: SOAPnuke was used to process the raw data, with reads discarded if the reads contained adapters or uncalled bases, had a mean Phred below 15, or lacked an exact constant-primer or identifier match. COPE v1.2.5 was used to merge the high-quality paired reads, and each unique nucleotide sequence was defined as a clonotype. Clonotypes were aligned to IMGT TRBV, TRBD and TRBJ reference segments using MiTCR v1.1. Analysis was restricted to V-J combinations with a frequency above 0.0001, which covered 98% to 99.2% of repertoires. A TCS score was defined as the ratio between F50 (clonal expansion) and ExV (chaos), using BLOSUM62-based TCRdist between CDR3 peptides within each V-J. Welch's t-statistics and random forest reduced around 510 V-J features to 13, which were used in a naive Bayes classifier (R e1071). TCRdb cleaned the public reads at Q25 with fastp, built clones with MiXCR and kept in-frame beta chains. Identical CDR3 proteins give one entry, which carries the most common genes and DNA. None of the V and J calls come from the authors' own analysis; TCRdb made them. The sample has about 270,000 distinct CDR3 sequences on record, roughly 20% of them singletons. Clones ranked in the top ten supply approximately 60% of the sample.

This specimen belongs to a study of T cells in Graves' hyperthyroidism and ophthalmopathy (dated by TCRdb to between 2018 and 2021). Context from the whole study: Peripheral blood samples were taken at the time of initial diagnosis, prior to any treatment. The paper reports TCR Vbeta CDR3 sequencing of more than 120 peripheral blood samples: 43 ophthalmopathy, roughly 80 hyperthyroidism and 17 progressor patients. For training and testing, the roughly 97 patients in the discovery cohort were randomly divided in a 7:3 ratio. TCR V-J signatures able to tell the groups apart were searched for in a discovery cohort of some 97 patients, of whom 43 had Graves' ophthalmopathy and about 60 had stable Graves' hyperthyroidism. Prospective prediction of ophthalmopathy was tested in an independent validation cohort of 18 to 20 hyperthyroidism patients and 17 patients who later progressed to ophthalmopathy. In more than 5 Graves' hyperthyroidism patients, the study also compared T-cell repertoires from thyroid tissue with T-cell repertoires from blood. After sampling, hyperthyroidism patients received methimazole starting at 30 mg daily, and ophthalmopathy patients received high-dose intravenous methylprednisolone. Summary of the overall study and its limitations: Most expanded thyroid clonotypes (frequency above 0.001) were also found in blood, which suggests that blood repertoires may mirror thyroid immune responses. Sample size was not statistically predetermined, and investigators were not blinded to group allocation. Ophthalmopathy was separated from stable hyperthyroidism by a 13 V-J signature model, with 85% to 90% sensitivity and about 81% specificity obtained in cross-validation and 80%/75% obtained in testing. In validation, the model predicted progression to ophthalmopathy with approximately 71% sensitivity and 72% to 85% specificity, a median of approximately 6.7 months before onset.

Moderately to severely active disease, a Clinical Activity Score of at least 3, a NOSPECS grade of at least 4, and a duration under 3 months were present in ophthalmopathy patients. Patients with uncontrolled infections, other autoimmune diseases, pregnancy or lactation were excluded. Diagnoses relied on clinical symptoms, serum thyroxine and TRAb, thyroid ultrasound and orbital computed tomography. PBMCs were isolated from about 10 ml of fresh peripheral blood by Ficoll-Paque density gradient centrifugation. Total RNA was extracted using Trizol reagent, and RNA quality was assessed on an Agilent 2100 Bioanalyzer. Based on the germline V gene, the CDR1 and CDR2 sequences are KGHDR and SFDVKD. The CDR3 has 15 amino acids, counting the end cysteine and phenylalanine. Solely the CDR3 DNA is kept, with 45 bases framed from the first base. Trimming removed 4 bases from V and 4 bases from J, leaving 13 bases between the germline ends.

This receptor chain uses TRBV24-1 and TRBJ2-1, with no reliable assignment of the D segment. The sequenced material came from blood. The TCR was taken from a man aged 25 to 40 with Graves' ophthalmopathy. The CDR3 reads CATSDPNPIYNEQFF. The nucleotide sequence reads TGTGCCACCAGTGACCCAAACCCAATTTACAATGAGCAGTTCTTC.